The T cell receptor beta chain described here comes from a study of T cell responses to AZD1222 COVID-19 vaccine. Study observations and caveats: Possibly, clonal diversity was underestimated; donors were largely white British and included more females. Unmutated regions of variants are reportedly targeted by nearly half of spike-specific TCRs. At 160-218 and 743-854, vaccine-associated CD4 TCRs were dominant, and they spanned spike. Baseline seropositives among AZD1222 recipients totaled only five to seven.

This CDR3 is built from 16 residues. Germline V gene lookup returns CDR1 SGDLS and CDR2 YYNGEE. The J segment lost 3 bases and the V segment lost 0 bases, leaving 6 bases of the junction unmatched. Sequencing was performed with immunoSEQ multiplex PCR; in TCRdb, only in-frame clones are kept and a portion is missing. The top ten clones hold 2.5% to 3% of a sample with roughly 93,000 clones, roughly 86% of them seen once. As concerns this clone: No antigen is known for it.

This TCR was recovered from an adult in good health. Sequences were derived from peripheral blood, sampled on day 0 of MenACWY control vaccination. V usage is TRBV9 and J usage is TRBJ2-7, with 10 bases lining up with TRBD2. CDR3 sequence (DNA): TGTGCCAGCAGCGTAGGGTCTAGCGGGGGCCACTACGAGCAGTACTTC. This translates into CASSVGSSGGHYEQYF. The entire variable domain, with the rest obtained from reference TRBV9 and TRBJ2-7, is as follows: DSGVTQTPKHLITATGQRVTLRCSPRSGDLSVYWYQQSLDQGLQFLIQYYNGEERAKGNILERFSAQQFPDLHSELNLSSLELGDSALYFCASSVGSSGGHYEQYFGPGTRLTVT.